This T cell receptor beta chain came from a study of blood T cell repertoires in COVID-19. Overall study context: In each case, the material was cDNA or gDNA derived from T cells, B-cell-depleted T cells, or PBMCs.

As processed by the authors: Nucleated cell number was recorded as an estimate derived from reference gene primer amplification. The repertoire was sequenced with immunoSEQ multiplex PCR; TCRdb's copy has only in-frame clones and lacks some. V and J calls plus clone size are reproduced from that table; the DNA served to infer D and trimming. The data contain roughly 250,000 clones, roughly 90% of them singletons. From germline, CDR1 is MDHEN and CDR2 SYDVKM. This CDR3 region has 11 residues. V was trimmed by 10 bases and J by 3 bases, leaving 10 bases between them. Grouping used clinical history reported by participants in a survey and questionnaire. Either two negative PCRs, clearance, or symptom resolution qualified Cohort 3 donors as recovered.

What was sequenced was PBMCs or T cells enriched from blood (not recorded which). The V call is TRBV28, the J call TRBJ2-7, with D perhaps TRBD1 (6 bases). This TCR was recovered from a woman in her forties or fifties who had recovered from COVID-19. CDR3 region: CATEQGYEQYF. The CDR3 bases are TGTGCCACGGAACAGGGCTACGAGCAGTACTTC.